Listed below are T cell receptor beta chains from one sample, sequenced in a study of blood T cell repertoires in COVID-19. Libraries were prepared by immunoSEQ multiplex PCR; TCRdb keeps only in-frame clonotypes and omits some of them. The sample has 200,000 to 300,000 clones; approximately 89% are singletons. The sequenced sample was PBMCs or T cells enriched from blood (not recorded which). These TCRs come from a woman aged 40 to 49 with acute COVID-19. The conserved cysteine and the conserved F or W are not part of the CDR3 here. Each record gives: V gene, J gene, CDR3 protein.

TRBV28	TRBJ1-2	ATAGSNYGYT
TRBV4-3	TRBJ1-4	ASSSHSEKLF
TRBV27	TRBJ1-2	ASSSGPIGGLYGYT
TRBV7-9	TRBJ1-1	ASSLDTEAF
TRBV24-1	TRBJ2-1	ATRKGRPLRDTIYNEQF
TRBV6-5	TRBJ1-5	ASSLGQGQPQH
TRBV27	TRBJ2-7	ASSSLLASLPYEQY
TRBV4-2	TRBJ2-7	ASSQDFLGLYEQY
TRBV30	TRBJ1-1	ARTGGAGGEAF
TRBV19	TRBJ1-2	ASRKQSYGYT
TRBV19	TRBJ2-7	ASSSGNPYEQY
TRBV10-2	TRBJ2-5	ASSGSGGRETQY
TRBV19	TRBJ1-1	ASSASRTGVTEAF
TRBV6-1	TRBJ1-6	ASSDGWARGINSPLH
TRBV29-1	TRBJ1-1	SVVASPPEAF
TRBV6-5	TRBJ1-1	ASTKRGQQNTEAF
TRBV5-5	TRBJ1-5	ASSPWGGNQPQH
TRBV6-5	TRBJ1-1	ASLPGVNTEAF
TRBV5-1	TRBJ2-1	ASSPWGTSGFSSYNEQF
TRBV9	TRBJ2-1	ASSVPMERAAYNEQF
TRBV10-1	TRBJ2-3	ASSGGAVRDTQY
TRBV19	TRBJ1-2	ASSNGQGYYGYT
TRBV24-1	TRBJ1-2	ATRTGEGGYT
TRBV19	TRBJ2-1	ASSTRPGVVGNEQF
TRBV5-1	TRBJ1-4	ASRLGGSGGNEKLF
TRBV19	TRBJ1-2	ASSRQGYGYT
TRBV18	TRBJ2-1	ASSLPGLAGVVDEQF
TRBV4-2	TRBJ2-3	ASSQDLVGTDTQY
TRBV15	TRBJ1-1	ATSTRGINTEAF
TRBV28	TRBJ1-3	ASSVRSRLGGNTIY
TRBV15	TRBJ2-5	ATRRGVDRAGTQY
TRBV28	TRBJ1-2	AMQGNYGYT
TRBV12-5	TRBJ1-5	ASAVDSGELPQH
TRBV7-2	TRBJ1-1	ASWAGGVGTEAF
TRBV6-1	TRBJ1-4	ASSDFRALRGEKLF
TRBV29-1	TRBJ2-1	SVAGTSNEQF
TRBV7-2	TRBJ1-5	ASSPQGGQPQH
TRBV11-2	TRBJ1-2	ASSSSGQTFYGYT
TRBV3-1/TRBV3-2	TRBJ2-1	ASSLGDFYNEQF
TRBV30	TRBJ2-3	AWWTSGTADTQY
TRBV2	TRBJ1-2	ASRGLGTWDYGYT